Presented here are 23 T cell receptor beta chains from one specimen sequenced in a study of molecular identifiers for immune sequencing clone quantification. MiXCR, applied by TCRdb to the PCR reads, yields one record per CDR3 protein. The data show more than 550,000 distinct CDR3 sequences, about 25% seen once. The sample consisted of naive CD8+ T cells from blood, with Jurkat cell RNA spiked in. Subset denoted: FACS-sorted CD8+CD4-CCR7+CD45RA+ naive T cells. These receptors all come from a human donor in good health. Some libraries in this study had Jurkat cell RNA spiked in.

In regard to this clonotype: The CDR3 end shows no conserved phenylalanine or tryptophan, and so a read error is likely. This chain links TRBV27 with TRBJ1-1; 7 bases align to TRBD1. This CDR3 is built from 13 residues. In germline, CDR1 is MNHEY, CDR2 SMNVEV (reference sequence). Trimming at V came to 5 bases and at J to 4 bases, leaving 4 bases not matched to a gene. CDR3 DNA sequence: TGTGCCAGCAGTCCGGGACAGATCACTGAAGCTTTCCTT. It yields the protein CASSPGQITEAFL.

Of note for this clonotype: This may come from a read error, since a much larger clone is one base off. The CDR3 does not end in the conserved phenylalanine or tryptophan, so this is likely a read error. The CDR3 loop reads CASSPDRTSYEQYI. The CDR3 nucleotides read TGTGCCAGCAGCCCTGACAGGACCTCCTACGAGCAGTACATC. V and J are TRBV5-3 and TRBJ2-7; TRBD1 might be the D (6 bases). TRBV5-3 is designated an ORF whose function remains uncertain. Trimming pared 8 bases from V and 0 bases from J, leaving 15 bases between. The CDR3 is 14 amino acids.

Comments on this clonotype: With a much larger clone just one base away, this may be a read error. V usage is TRBV11-2 and J usage is TRBJ2-7; a weak D match, TRBD2 (5 bases). This CDR3 has 13 amino acids. Germline V gene sequence: CDR1 SGHAT, CDR2 FQNNGV. CDR3 amino acids: CSSSLAPAYEQYF. The CDR3 region has the DNA TGTTCCAGCAGCTTAGCGCCCGCCTACGAGCAGTACTTC. The full variable domain, rest sourced from reference TRBV11-2 and TRBJ2-7, is EAGVAQSPRYKIIEKRQSVAFWCNPISGHATLYWYQQILGQGPKLLIQFQNNGVVDDSQLPKDRFSAERLKGVDSTLKIQPAKLEDSAVYLCSSSLAPAYEQYFGPGTRLTVT.

This clonotype was counted ten times or more. This chain joins TRBV12-3 or TRBV12-4 and TRBJ2-1; 10 nucleotides align to TRBD2. The ends lost 5 bases at V and 8 bases at J; junction bases unmatched: 9. CDR3 length: 15 amino acids. CDR3 in amino acids: CASSLMIGTSDEQFF. The CDR3 DNA reads TGTGCCAGCAGTCTCATGATTGGGACTAGCGATGAGCAGTTCTTC.

This clonotype was observed many times. This chain joins TRBV29-1 and TRBJ2-3, with 9 bases fitting TRBD2. V dropped 4 bases and J dropped 4; count of bases not matched to a gene: 18. The CDR3 runs 18 residues. CDR1 and CDR2 (germline): SQVTM, ANQGSEA. CDR3 loop: CSVVAWLITSGLPDTQYF. CDR3 DNA: TGCAGCGTTGTTGCGTGGCTGATAACTAGCGGGTTGCCAGATACGCAGTATTTT.

The chain employs TRBV20-1 and TRBJ1-1, with TRBD1 matching 9 bases. Per the germline V gene, CDR1 is DFQATT and CDR2 is SNEGSKA (reference sequence). The CDR3 sequence is 14 residues long. Unmatched junction bases numbered 3, after V lost 3 bases and J lost 1 base. The CDR3 protein is CSASGTGTNTEAFF. CDR3 nucleotides: TGCAGTGCTAGCGGGACAGGGACGAACACTGAAGCTTTCTTT.

The V call is TRBV7-6, the J call TRBJ2-3, with D unclear. The germline V gene has CDR1 SGHVS and CDR2 FNYEAQ. Trimming shortened V by 1 base and J by 6 bases, and 14 bases separated the two germline ends. CDR3 length: 15 residues. CDR3 region: CASSLVEDRPDTQYF. The CDR3, as DNA: TGTGCCAGCAGCTTAGTTGAGGACCGCCCGGATACGCAGTATTTT.

This clonotype was recorded at least ten times. The chain couples TRBV7-6 to TRBJ2-2, with 8 nucleotides matching TRBD2. The CDR3 consists of 14 residues. Germline assignment: CDR1 SGHVS and CDR2 FNYEAQ. The V and J ends lost 7 bases and 8 bases, in that order; junction bases with no gene match: 9. The CDR3 coding sequence is TGTGCCAGCACCCTCCCTAGCGGGCGAGGGGAGCTGTTTTTT. This encodes CASTLPSGRGELFF. The full variable domain, its missing parts supplied by reference TRBV7-6 and TRBJ2-2, is GAGVSQSPRYKVTKRGQDVALRCDPISGHVSLYWYRQALGQGPEFLTYFNYEAQQDKSGLPNDRFSAERPEGSISTLTIQRTEQRDSAMYRCASTLPSGRGELFFGEGSRLTVL.

Comment on this clonotype: A single base separates this from a much larger clone, so it may be a read error. The J gene is TRBJ2-5, the V gene TRBV15; a possible D gene is TRBD1 (6 bases). The CDR3 has 14 residues. Germline-derived CDR1 and CDR2 are LNHNV and YYDKDF (reference sequence). The CDR3 sequence: CATMGTTLEEAQYF. The CDR3 DNA follows: TGTGCCACCATGGGGACAACTCTAGAAGAGGCCCAGTACTTC.

This clonotype was seen many times. The chain uses TRBV20-1 and TRBJ2-7, with 8 bases lining up with TRBD2. CDR1 and CDR2 from the germline V gene are DFQATT and SNEGSKA (reference sequence). The CDR3 spans 11 residues. V trimming: 6 bases; J trimming: 7 bases; junction bases outside the gene matches: 5. In nucleotides, the CDR3 is TGCAGTGCCAGGCTAGCGGGTGAGCAGTACTTC. Its translation: CSARLAGEQYF.

This clonotype was observed a handful of times. The chain joins TRBV9 to TRBJ2-3; possibly TRBD2 for D (6 bases). Between the trimmed V and J ends, which lost 2 bases and 6 bases, there was a span of 16 bases. The germline V gene encodes CDR1 SGDLS and CDR2 YYNGEE. This CDR3 comprises 15 residues. The CDR3 region is CASSVTDQSGDTQYF. The DNA for the CDR3 is TGTGCCAGCAGCGTTACCGACCAGAGCGGGGATACGCAGTATTTT.

This clonotype came up many times. The chain is built from TRBV9 and TRBJ1-5; TRBD1 matches 8 bases. The V gene end was trimmed by 5 bases and the J gene end by 4 bases; junction bases not matched to a gene: 5. Germline loops: CDR1 SGDLS, CDR2 YYNGEE. The CDR3 sequence is 14 residues long. This CDR3 reads CASSEDRANQPQHF. In DNA, the CDR3 is TGTGCCAGCAGTGAGGACAGGGCAAATCAGCCCCAGCATTTT. Based on the CDR3 plus reference TRBV9 and TRBJ1-5, the full variable domain is DSGVTQTPKHLITATGQRVTLRCSPRSGDLSVYWYQQSLDQGLQFLIQYYNGEERAKGNILERFSAQQFPDLHSELNLSSLELGDSALYFCASSEDRANQPQHFGDGTRLSIL.

This clonotype has ten or more counts. The J gene is TRBJ2-1, the V gene TRBV7-9, with D maybe TRBD2 (5 bases). Per germline, CDR1 SEHNR and CDR2 FQNEAQ (reference sequence). Trimming stripped 5 bases from V and 6 bases from J, with 14 bases between. The CDR3 sequence is 14 residues long. The CDR3 DNA follows: TGTGCCAGCAGCCCAAGAACTAGTCTCAATGAGCAGTTCTTC. Protein: CASSPRTSLNEQFF.

This clonotype was observed a few times. The chain has TRBV6-5 and TRBJ2-1, with a possible D match to TRBD1 (5 bases). Germline V gene sequence: CDR1 MNHEY, CDR2 SVGAGI. The CDR3 runs to 15 residues. Trimming shortened V by 6 bases and J by 5 bases, and 17 bases separated the two germline ends. The CDR3 nucleotides are TGTGCCAGCAGCAGTAACAGGTTCTCAAACAATGAGCAGTTCTTC. Protein sequence: CASSSNRFSNNEQFF.

This clonotype was recorded at least ten times. The chain combines TRBV4-1 with TRBJ1-1, with TRBD1 matching over 7 bases. CDR1 is MGHRA, CDR2 YSYEKL, per germline. The CDR3 runs to 15 residues. Germline trimming cut 0 bases from V and 3 bases from J; bases unmatched to any gene: 4. The CDR3: CASSQDTGEDTEAFF. The CDR3 DNA follows: TGCGCCAGCAGCCAAGATACAGGGGAGGACACTGAAGCTTTCTTT.

At least ten counts were recorded for this clonotype. The rearrangement links TRBV5-5 to TRBJ2-7; D unresolved. This CDR3 has 12 amino acids. Trimming removed 2 bases from V and 4 bases from J, with 7 bases in between. Germline CDR1 reads SGHKS; CDR2 reads YYEKEE (reference sequence). CDR3 sequence: CASSFDAYEQYF. For the CDR3, the DNA is TGTGCCAGCAGCTTTGACGCTTACGAGCAGTACTTC.

This clonotype showed up just a few times. The chain carries TRBV4-3 and TRBJ2-3; tentatively, D is TRBD2 (5 bases). The germline V gene encodes CDR1 LGHNA and CDR2 YSLEER. This CDR3 region has 17 residues. V lost 0 bases, J lost 2 bases, and 15 bases lay in between. This CDR3 reads CASSQDFDREITDTQYF. The CDR3 nucleotides are TGCGCCAGCAGCCAAGATTTTGATCGGGAAATCACAGATACGCAGTATTTT.

This clonotype has at least ten counts. J is TRBJ2-3 and V is TRBV4-3, with D uncertain. Germline lookup yields CDR1 LGHNA and CDR2 YSLEER. Trimming pared 3 bases from V and 2 bases from J, leaving 18 bases between. The CDR3 extends over 17 amino acids. The CDR3 loop reads CASSQSGPQTATDTQYF. The CDR3 DNA is TGCGCCAGCAGCCAGTCCGGGCCCCAGACCGCCACAGATACGCAGTATTTT.

The table lists this clonotype with many counts. The chain has TRBV6-5 and TRBJ2-2, with 7 bases that match TRBD1. Looked up from germline, CDR1 is MNHEY and CDR2 is SVGAGI. J lost 6 bases, V lost 2 bases, and 9 bases had no gene match. This CDR3 region has 16 residues. Here the CDR3 DNA reads TGTGCCAGCAGTTACGAGCGAACAGGGGTCGCCGGGGAGCTGTTTTTT. It yields the protein CASSYERTGVAGELFF.

The gene calls are TRBV30 and TRBJ2-5; D remains ambiguous. The length of the CDR3 is 12 residues. Germline V lookup: CDR1 GTSNPN, CDR2 SVGIG (reference sequence). V was cut by 2 bases and J by 8 bases, with 12 bases left in between. The CDR3 loop reads CAWSPEGRTQYF. The CDR3 DNA sequence: TGTGCCTGGAGTCCGGAAGGAAGAACCCAGTACTTC. Filled out from reference TRBV30 and TRBJ2-5, the complete variable domain reads SQTIHQWPATLVQPVGSPLSLECTVEGTSNPNLYWYRQAAGRGLQLLFYSVGIGQISSEVPQNLSASRPQDRQFILSSKKLLLSDSGFYLCAWSPEGRTQYFGPGTRLLVL.

Remarks on this clonotype: A much larger clone lies one base from this, so it may be a read error. The chain is built from TRBV7-9 and TRBJ1-1; D remains ambiguous. This CDR3 has 14 residues. The V end lost 5 bases, the J end lost 3 bases, and 13 bases lay between the germline ends. Germline V gene data show CDR1 as SEHNR and CDR2 as FQNEAQ (reference sequence). CDR3: CASSTVPTHTEAFF. In DNA form, the CDR3 reads TGTGCCAGCAGCACCGTCCCCACCCACACTGAAGCTTTCTTT.

V is TRBV13 and J is TRBJ2-1; 7 bases fit TRBD2. The length of the CDR3 is 15 residues. The V and J ends lost 3 bases and 0 bases, in that order; junction bases with no gene match: 2. CDR1 and CDR2 (germline): PRHDT, FYEKMQ (reference sequence). Written as DNA, the CDR3 is TGTGCCAGCAGCTTGCGGGGGACCTCCTACAATGAGCAGTTCTTC. Protein sequence: CASSLRGTSYNEQFF.

The chain carries TRBV4-1 and TRBJ2-7; D gene unclear. The CDR3 is 16 residues long. Between the trimmed V and J ends, which lost 0 bases and 1 base, there was a span of 13 bases. Germline loops: CDR1 MGHRA, CDR2 YSYEKL. CDR3 in DNA: TGCGCCAGCAGCCAAGACGGTACATCAAGGTCCTACGAGCAGTACTTC. As protein: CASSQDGTSRSYEQYF.